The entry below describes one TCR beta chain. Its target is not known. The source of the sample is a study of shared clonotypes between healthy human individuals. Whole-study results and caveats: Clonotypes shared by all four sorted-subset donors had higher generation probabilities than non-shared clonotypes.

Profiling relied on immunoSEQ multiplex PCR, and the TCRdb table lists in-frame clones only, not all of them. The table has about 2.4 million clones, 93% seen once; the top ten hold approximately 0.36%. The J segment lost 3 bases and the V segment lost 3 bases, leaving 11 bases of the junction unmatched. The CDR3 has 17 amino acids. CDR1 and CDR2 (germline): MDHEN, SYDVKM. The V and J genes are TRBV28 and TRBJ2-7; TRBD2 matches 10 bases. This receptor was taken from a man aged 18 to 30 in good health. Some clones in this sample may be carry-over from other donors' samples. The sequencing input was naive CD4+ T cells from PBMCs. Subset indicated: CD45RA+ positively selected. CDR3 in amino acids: CASSFRAGGPGGYEQYF. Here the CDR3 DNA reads TGTGCCAGCAGTTTTAGAGCGGGAGGGCCTGGGGGCTACGAGCAGTACTTC.